This TCR beta chain was profiled in a study of blood T cells in healthy people across ages. Study conclusions and caveats: A conclusive naive versus antigen-experienced comparison was prevented by the unsorted PBMCs. Older age coincided with a roughly linear decline in TCR beta diversity per million T cells. When set beside aged donors, long-lived donors presented more naive CD4+ cells and higher diversity.

CDR3 length: 13 residues. V was trimmed by 2 bases and J by 13 bases, leaving 15 bases between them. Germline-derived CDR1 and CDR2 are SNHLY and FYNNEI. Together with a sample-barcoded 5' primer, a J-beta primer mix was included in a second PCR lasting roughly 6 to 12 cycles. TCRdb reanalysed the 5' RACE reads using MiXCR and keeps one entry per CDR3 protein. In the table there are approximately 680,000 distinct CDR3 sequences, about a third of which are singletons. For this clonotype: Its antigen remains unidentified.

The rearrangement links TRBV2 to TRBJ2-1; maybe TRBD1 (5 bases). This clonotype was sampled from a woman of 80 years or more in good health. The specimen sequenced was blood. The CDR3 here is CASSERWGETQFF. CDR3 DNA: TGTGCCAGCAGTGAAAGGTGGGGCGAGACCCAGTTCTTC.